A single sample gave rise to the 32 T cell receptor beta chains below, sequenced in a study of identical twins. From the 5' RACE reads, TCRdb called clonotypes with MiXCR, one entry per CDR3 protein. The sample includes about 460,000 distinct CDR3 sequences, about 14% of them seen just once. This sample was shared with a second study, whose subject was yellow fever vaccine responses in identical twins.

Sequencing input: CD4+ T cells sorted from blood. Receptors originate from a young woman in good health.

This clonotype was observed at least ten times. The gene calls are TRBV29-1 and TRBJ2-7; the D gene is possibly TRBD1 (6 bases). The CDR3 is 12 residues long. Trimming left V 7 bases short and J 7 bases short, with 17 bases between. The germline gives CDR1 SQVTM, CDR2 ANQGSEA. CDR3 bases: TGCAGCGCCACGACAGGACCGTGGGAGCAGTACTTC. The encoded protein is CSATTGPWEQYF.

This clonotype appeared a few times. The CDR3 is CASSPGTSGVNEQFF. Here the CDR3 DNA reads TGCGCCAGCAGCCCGGGGACTAGCGGGGTCAATGAGCAGTTCTTC. V is TRBV5-1 and J is TRBJ2-1; the match to TRBD2 covers 13 bases. Germline V gene sequence: CDR1 SGHRS, CDR2 YFSETQ. After removal of 4 bases from V and 6 bases from J, the junction contained 4 bases not matched to a gene. This CDR3 is built from 15 residues.

The chain links TRBV24-1 to TRBJ2-3; 7 nucleotides agree with TRBD1. Germline CDR1 is KGHDR and CDR2 is SFDVKD. V shed 7 bases, J shed 7 bases, and the junction held 7 bases outside the gene matches. The CDR3 has 13 residues. The CDR3 DNA follows: TGTGCCACCAGAGACCGGGACAGCCATACGCAGTATTTT. Translation: CATRDRDSHTQYF.

This clonotype was counted many times. The chain employs TRBV5-1 and TRBJ1-6; 7 bases align to TRBD1. The germline CDR1 and CDR2 sequences are SGHRS and YFSETQ. CDR3 length: 15 residues. The ends lost 1 base at V and 8 bases at J; junction bases unmatched: 6. This chain's CDR3 is CASSLRQGVDSPLHF. CDR3 sequence (DNA): TGCGCCAGCAGCTTGCGACAGGGTGTTGATTCACCCCTCCACTTT.

The chain has TRBV11-2 and TRBJ2-3; 9 bases map to TRBD2. The CDR3 is 15 residues long. Germline CDR1 is SGHAT and CDR2 is FQNNGV. The V and J ends lost 3 bases and 5 bases, in that order; junction bases with no gene match: 6. CDR3 in amino acids: CASSLHSGRGDTQYF. The CDR3 DNA reads TGTGCCAGCAGCTTGCATAGCGGGAGAGGAGATACGCAGTATTTT. The full variable domain, with the rest looked up from reference TRBV11-2 and TRBJ2-3, is EAGVAQSPRYKIIEKRQSVAFWCNPISGHATLYWYQQILGQGPKLLIQFQNNGVVDDSQLPKDRFSAERLKGVDSTLKIQPAKLEDSAVYLCASSLHSGRGDTQYFGPGTRLTVL.

This clonotype occurred many times. J is TRBJ2-5 and V is TRBV20-1; D not resolved. The CDR3 covers 12 residues. The germline V gene has CDR1 DFQATT and CDR2 SNEGSKA (reference sequence). Trimming stripped 3 bases from V and 5 bases from J, with 10 bases between. The CDR3 spells CSARFAGETQYF. CDR3 nucleotide sequence: TGCAGTGCTAGGTTTGCTGGCGAGACCCAGTACTTC.

V is TRBV20-1 and J is TRBJ2-7; TRBD2 agrees at 7 bases. The V gene end was trimmed by 6 bases and the J gene end by 2 bases; junction bases not matched to a gene: 16. The CDR3 runs to 16 residues. Per the germline V gene, CDR1 is DFQATT and CDR2 is SNEGSKA (reference sequence). The CDR3 is CSAKRGRAGLAYEQYF. The CDR3 DNA reads as TGCAGTGCCAAACGGGGGAGGGCGGGCCTGGCCTACGAGCAGTACTTC.

This clonotype came up many times. The V gene is TRBV5-1, the J gene TRBJ2-7; D unresolved. V lost 1 base and J lost 1, with 6 bases in between. The CDR3 is made up of 13 amino acids. Germline CDR1 and CDR2: SGHRS and YFSETQ. This CDR3 is CASSLQVSYEQYF. The DNA for the CDR3 is TGCGCCAGCAGCTTGCAGGTATCCTACGAGCAGTACTTC.

In this sample, this clonotype turned up many times. The CDR3 DNA reads TGTGCCACCAGCAGAGTGGCCGGGGGTACCTACAATGAGCAGTTCTTC. Translating it yields CATSRVAGGTYNEQFF. The rearrangement links TRBV15 to TRBJ2-1, with D perhaps TRBD2 (6 bases). CDR1 is LNHNV and CDR2 is YYDKDF in the germline V gene (reference sequence). V shed 1 base and J shed 2 bases, with 12 bases lying between them. The CDR3 loop spans 16 amino acids.

This chain uses TRBV20-1 with TRBJ2-1; 8 bases are shared with TRBD2. The CDR3 totals 16 residues. Germline CDR1 and CDR2: DFQATT and SNEGSKA (reference sequence). The J segment lost 5 bases and the V segment lost 6 bases, leaving 15 bases of the junction unmatched. The CDR3: CSALGLATVINNEQFF. DNA for the CDR3: TGCAGTGCCCTCGGACTAGCCACCGTGATCAACAATGAGCAGTTCTTC.

This chain uses TRBV20-1 with TRBJ2-4; 7 bases fit TRBD2. CDR1 is DFQATT, CDR2 SNEGSKA, per germline (reference sequence). CDR3 size: 17 residues. V shed 4 bases and J 0 bases; nucleotides not matched to a gene: 12. This CDR3 reads CSATTPGWEGAKNIQYF. CDR3 in DNA: TGCAGTGCTACGACTCCGGGTTGGGAGGGAGCCAAAAACATTCAGTACTTC.

The chain employs TRBV20-1 and TRBJ2-3; D unresolved. The V end lost 0 bases, the J end lost 0 bases, and 19 bases lay between the germline ends. The V gene's germline CDR1 is DFQATT and CDR2 SNEGSKA (reference sequence). The CDR3 is made up of 18 amino acids. The CDR3 here is CSARDNLPALLSTDTQYF. Written as DNA, the CDR3 is TGCAGTGCTAGAGATAATTTGCCGGCTCTTCTTAGCACAGATACGCAGTATTTT.

The chain carries TRBV12-3 or TRBV12-4 and TRBJ1-1; no firm D call. Trimming shortened V by 6 bases and J by 10 bases, and 12 bases separated the two germline ends. The CDR3 totals 11 residues. CDR3 nucleotide sequence: TGTGCCAGCAGCGGTGACTTCGGAGCTTTCTTT. Protein product: CASSGDFGAFF.

In this sample, this clonotype turned up many times. The chain recombines TRBV7-6 with TRBJ1-4; D may be TRBD1 (6 bases). The CDR3 consists of 15 residues. Trimming took 5 bases from V and 3 from J, leaving 13 bases between them. The germline gives CDR1 SGHVS, CDR2 FNYEAQ. CDR3: CASSQTGISNEKLFF. The CDR3 DNA follows: TGTGCCAGCAGCCAAACAGGGATCTCTAATGAAAAACTGTTTTTT. The full variable domain, rest sourced from reference TRBV7-6 and TRBJ1-4, is GAGVSQSPRYKVTKRGQDVALRCDPISGHVSLYWYRQALGQGPEFLTYFNYEAQQDKSGLPNDRFSAERPEGSISTLTIQRTEQRDSAMYRCASSQTGISNEKLFFGSGTQLSVL.

This clonotype occurred many times. V and J are TRBV24-1 and TRBJ2-1; possible D gene TRBD1, 5 bases. Trimming pared 1 base from V and 8 bases from J, leaving 17 bases between. This CDR3 is 16 amino acids long. From germline, CDR1 is KGHDR and CDR2 SFDVKD. The CDR3 bases are TGTGCCACCAGTGATTTTCCCCGGCAGGGAAACTATGAGCAGTTCTTC. Translating gives CATSDFPRQGNYEQFF.

There are a few counts of this clonotype. The chain carries TRBV4-2 and TRBJ2-7, with TRBD1 as a possible D gene (6 bases). The CDR3 sequence is 13 residues long. CDR1 and CDR2 (germline): LGHNA, YNFKEQ. V lost 4 bases and J 6 bases, leaving 13 bases between the germline ends. As DNA, the CDR3 is TGTGCCAGCAGCCCCCGGGACACTCGCGAGCAGTACTTC. Protein product: CASSPRDTREQYF.

This clonotype has at least ten counts. The chain has TRBV5-1 and TRBJ2-1; possible D gene TRBD1, 6 bases. Germline values: CDR1 SGHRS, CDR2 YFSETQ. This CDR3 contains 17 residues. Between the trimmed V and J ends, which lost 0 bases and 0 bases, there was a span of 13 bases. CDR3 DNA: TGCGCCAGCAGCTTGGCCACAGGGTGGGGCTCCTACAATGAGCAGTTCTTC. Translated: CASSLATGWGSYNEQFF.

This clonotype was recorded at least ten times. The rearrangement joins TRBV4-3 to TRBJ1-2; 9 bases line up with TRBD1. Germline CDR1 reads LGHNA; CDR2 reads YSLEER. CDR3 length: 15 residues. After removal of 0 bases from V and 5 bases from J, the junction contained 4 bases not matched to a gene. The CDR3 nucleotides read TGCGCCAGCAGCCAAGATGGACAGGGGATATATGGCTACACCTTC. Residues: CASSQDGQGIYGYTF.

V usage is TRBV18 and J usage is TRBJ2-5; 7 bases align to TRBD2. The V segment lost 4 bases and the J segment 2 bases; nucleotides outside the gene matches: 4. The CDR3 sequence is 14 residues long. Germline CDR1 reads KGHSH; CDR2 reads LQKENI. The CDR3 region is CASSRDYLQETQYF. DNA for the CDR3: TGTGCCAGCTCACGGGACTACCTACAAGAGACCCAGTACTTC.

J is TRBJ2-3 and V is TRBV6-5; a possible D gene is TRBD2 (5 bases). The CDR3 loop spans 13 amino acids. The germline CDR1 and CDR2 sequences are MNHEY and SVGAGI. The germline V and J ends were trimmed by 2 bases and 3 bases, with 6 bases remaining between them. The CDR3 nucleotides read TGTGCCAGCAGTTACCCGGGGACAGATACGCAGTATTTT. Its translation: CASSYPGTDTQYF.

This clonotype was counted many times. The genes are TRBV28 and TRBJ2-1; D unclear. Trimming took 8 bases from V and 10 from J, leaving 12 bases between them. CDR1 and CDR2 (germline): MDHEN, SYDVKM. The CDR3 has 11 amino acids. The CDR3 here is CASLPTIEQFF. The CDR3 DNA sequence: TGTGCCAGCCTTCCCACAATCGAGCAGTTCTTC.

The CDR3 DNA sequence: TGTGCCAGCAGCTTTGAGCGGGGGAGCGAGCAGTACTTC. Translating gives CASSFERGSEQYF. This chain links TRBV7-2 with TRBJ2-7, with 8 nucleotides matching TRBD2. CDR3 size: 13 residues. Germline V gene sequence: CDR1 SGHTA, CDR2 FQGNSA. V was pared by 3 bases and J by 6 bases, with 4 bases of the junction left unmatched.

This clonotype was seen only a few times. This chain joins TRBV6-5 and TRBJ2-2; the D is unclear. V lost 2 bases to trimming and J lost 4 bases, with 5 bases between them. CDR1 is MNHEY, CDR2 SVGAGI, per germline. The CDR3 is 13 amino acids. CDR3 in amino acids: CASSYVITGELFF. The CDR3, as DNA: TGTGCCAGCAGTTACGTCATCACCGGGGAGCTGTTTTTT.

This clonotype was picked up a small number of times. CDR3 residues: CASSPGQVIRGYTF. The DNA for the CDR3 is TGTGCCAGCAGCCCCGGACAGGTTATCCGTGGCTACACCTTC. J is TRBJ1-2 and V is TRBV9, with 7 nucleotides matching TRBD1. Germline assignment: CDR1 SGDLS and CDR2 YYNGEE. The junction had 10 bases not matched to a gene; V was cut back by 4 bases and J by 7 bases. The CDR3 has 14 residues.

The chain is built from TRBV29-1 and TRBJ1-1, with TRBD1 as a possible D gene (6 bases). The V gene's germline CDR1 is SQVTM and CDR2 ANQGSEA. Trimming removed 8 bases from V and 1 base from J, with 20 bases in between. The CDR3 consists of 15 residues. CDR3 DNA: TGCAGCCTACGAGGGGGGAAAGGGGGGAACACTGAAGCTTTCTTT. Its protein product is CSLRGGKGGNTEAFF.

The sample holds a few counts of this clonotype. The V gene is TRBV28, the J gene TRBJ1-1, with TRBD1 matching 8 bases. The CDR3 loop spans 15 amino acids. J lost 1 base, V lost 6 bases, and 7 bases had no gene match. Germline values: CDR1 MDHEN, CDR2 SYDVKM. The CDR3 nucleotides are TGTGCCAGCAGCCGCGGACAGGGAAGGAACACTGAAGCTTTCTTT. As protein: CASSRGQGRNTEAFF.

This clonotype has more than one count but fewer than ten. This chain joins TRBV3-1 and TRBJ1-5, with a weak D call TRBD1 (5 bases). CDR1 and CDR2 (germline): LGHDT, YNNKEL (reference sequence). The CDR3 totals 14 residues. Trimming took 3 bases from V and 2 from J, leaving 8 bases between them. CDR3 protein: CASSHSRGNQPQHF. The CDR3 DNA is TGTGCCAGCAGCCATAGCAGGGGCAATCAGCCCCAGCATTTT.

This clonotype was counted only a few times. CDR3 sequence reads: CASRQPGLAGSNTGELFF. CDR3 in DNA: TGTGCCAGCAGACAGCCGGGACTAGCGGGGTCGAACACCGGGGAGCTGTTTTTT. The chain carries TRBV6-2 or TRBV6-3 and TRBJ2-2; 13 bases agree with TRBD2. The CDR3 runs 18 residues. J was trimmed by 0 bases and V by 6 bases; bases with no gene match: 7. Germline CDR1 MNHEY, CDR2 SVGEGT.

This clonotype was seen only a few times. This sequence joins TRBV3-1 and TRBJ2-1, with no clear D. The CDR3 length is 14 residues. Deletions cut 1 base from V and 2 bases from J, with 6 bases between. The germline CDR1 and CDR2 sequences are LGHDT and YNNKEL (reference sequence). CDR3 amino acids: CASSQGLAYNEQFF. CDR3 bases: TGTGCCAGCAGCCAAGGTTTAGCCTACAATGAGCAGTTCTTC.

There are many counts of this clonotype. This CDR3 is CASSLQGVGQPQHF. The CDR3 nucleotides read TGTGCCAGCAGTTTGCAGGGAGTCGGTCAGCCCCAGCATTTT. The chain is built from TRBV27 and TRBJ1-5, with D perhaps matching TRBD1 (5 bases). CDR3 length: 14 residues. Looked up from germline, CDR1 is MNHEY and CDR2 is SMNVEV (reference sequence). V was clipped by 3 bases and J by 6 bases, with 12 bases between them.

The chain employs TRBV3-1 and TRBJ2-1; 11 bases are shared with TRBD1. From germline, CDR1 is LGHDT and CDR2 YNNKEL (reference sequence). The length of the CDR3 is 15 residues. V was clipped by 4 bases and J by 10 bases; unmatched bases: 9. The CDR3 DNA follows: TGTGCCAGCAGCCGAGGACAGGGGGCCCTAGGCGAGCAGTTCTTC. It translates to CASSRGQGALGEQFF.

The chain couples TRBV19 to TRBJ1-5, with 7 bases matching TRBD1. Germline values: CDR1 LNHDA, CDR2 SQIVND (reference sequence). The trim removed 6 bases at V and 6 bases at J, leaving 5 bases unmatched. The CDR3 covers 13 residues. The DNA of the CDR3 is TGTGCCAGTAGCACAGGGGACCGTCAGCCCCAGCATTTT. This translates into CASSTGDRQPQHF.